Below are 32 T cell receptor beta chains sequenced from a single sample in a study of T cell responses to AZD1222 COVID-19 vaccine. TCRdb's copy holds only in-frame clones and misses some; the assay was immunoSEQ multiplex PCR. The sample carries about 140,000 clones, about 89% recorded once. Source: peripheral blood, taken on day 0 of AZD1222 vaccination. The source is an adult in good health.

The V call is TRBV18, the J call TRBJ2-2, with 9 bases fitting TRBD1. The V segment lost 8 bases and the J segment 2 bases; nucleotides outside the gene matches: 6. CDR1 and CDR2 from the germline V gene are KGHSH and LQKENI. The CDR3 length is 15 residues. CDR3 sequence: CASRRTGVNTGELFF. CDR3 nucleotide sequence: TGTGCCAGCCGCAGGACAGGGGTTAACACCGGGGAGCTGTTTTTT.

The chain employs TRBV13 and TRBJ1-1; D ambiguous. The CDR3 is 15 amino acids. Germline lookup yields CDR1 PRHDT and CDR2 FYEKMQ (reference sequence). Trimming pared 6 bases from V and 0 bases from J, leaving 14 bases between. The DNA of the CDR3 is TGTGCCAGCAGGGGGTATGGCACATTGAACACTGAAGCTTTCTTT. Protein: CASRGYGTLNTEAFF.

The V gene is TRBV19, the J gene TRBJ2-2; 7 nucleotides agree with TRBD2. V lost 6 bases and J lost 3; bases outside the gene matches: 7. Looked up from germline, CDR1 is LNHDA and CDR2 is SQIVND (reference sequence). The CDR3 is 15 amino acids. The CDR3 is CASRAGLGDTGELFF. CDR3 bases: TGTGCCAGTAGAGCGGGATTGGGCGACACCGGGGAGCTGTTTTTT.

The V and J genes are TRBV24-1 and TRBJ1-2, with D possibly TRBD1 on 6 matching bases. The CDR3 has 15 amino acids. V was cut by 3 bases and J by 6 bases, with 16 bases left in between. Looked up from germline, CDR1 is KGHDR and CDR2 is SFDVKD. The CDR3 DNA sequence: TGTGCCACCAGTGATCCTTCGACAGGTTCACATGGCTACACCTTC. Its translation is CATSDPSTGSHGYTF.

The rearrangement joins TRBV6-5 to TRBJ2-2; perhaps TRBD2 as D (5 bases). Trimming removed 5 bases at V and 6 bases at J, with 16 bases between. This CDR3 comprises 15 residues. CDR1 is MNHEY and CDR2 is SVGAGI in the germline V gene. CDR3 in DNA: TGTGCCAGCAGTCCCCGGCGCGGGCCCGCCGGGGAGCTGTTTTTT. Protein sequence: CASSPRRGPAGELFF.

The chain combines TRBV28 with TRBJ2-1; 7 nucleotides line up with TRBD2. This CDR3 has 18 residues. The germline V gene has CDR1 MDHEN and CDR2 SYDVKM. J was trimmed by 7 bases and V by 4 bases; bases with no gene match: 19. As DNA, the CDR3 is TGTGCCAGCAGTTCCATTCCTGGAGGGACTACTATTCGGAATGAGCAGTTCTTC. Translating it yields CASSSIPGGTTIRNEQFF.

The CDR3 here is CASSPGQANTEAFF. DNA for the CDR3: TGTGCCAGCAGCCCCGGACAGGCTAACACTGAAGCTTTCTTT. The rearrangement joins TRBV5-4 to TRBJ1-1; 7 nucleotides match TRBD1. This CDR3 spans 14 amino acids. After removal of 4 bases from V and 2 bases from J, the junction contained 5 bases not matched to a gene. The germline V gene encodes CDR1 SGHNT and CDR2 YYREEE (reference sequence).

CDR3 loop: CASSRPGGNGYTF. The CDR3 bases are TGTGCCAGCAGCCGGCCAGGGGGTAATGGCTACACCTTC. The chain employs TRBV5-6 and TRBJ1-2; 7 nucleotides agree with TRBD1. J gave up 6 bases and V 4 bases, and 6 bases lay outside the gene matches. The germline V gene has CDR1 SGHDT and CDR2 YYEEEE. The CDR3 totals 13 residues.

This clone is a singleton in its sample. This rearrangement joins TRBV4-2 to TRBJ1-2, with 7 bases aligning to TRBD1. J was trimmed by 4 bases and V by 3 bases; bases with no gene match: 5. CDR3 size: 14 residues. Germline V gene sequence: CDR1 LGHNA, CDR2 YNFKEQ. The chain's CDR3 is CASSHAGTAYGYTF. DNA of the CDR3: TGTGCCAGCAGCCATGCCGGGACAGCCTATGGCTACACCTTC.

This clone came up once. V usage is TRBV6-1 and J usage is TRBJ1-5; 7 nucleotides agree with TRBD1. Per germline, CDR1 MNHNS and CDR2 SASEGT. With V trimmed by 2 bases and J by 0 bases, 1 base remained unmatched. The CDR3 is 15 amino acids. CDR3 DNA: TGTGCCAGCAGTGAAAGGGGGCCTAGCAATCAGCCCCAGCATTTT. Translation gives CASSERGPSNQPQHF.

The CDR3, as DNA: TGTGCCAGCAGCTTCGGTGGGAGGGAAAGCACAGATACGCAGTATTTT. Translated, it gives CASSFGGRESTDTQYF. The chain couples TRBV5-4 to TRBJ2-3, with TRBD2 matching 7 bases. CDR3 length equals 16 residues. Per the germline V gene, CDR1 is SGHNT and CDR2 is YYREEE (reference sequence). The junction had 6 bases not matched to a gene; V was cut back by 2 bases and J by 0 bases.

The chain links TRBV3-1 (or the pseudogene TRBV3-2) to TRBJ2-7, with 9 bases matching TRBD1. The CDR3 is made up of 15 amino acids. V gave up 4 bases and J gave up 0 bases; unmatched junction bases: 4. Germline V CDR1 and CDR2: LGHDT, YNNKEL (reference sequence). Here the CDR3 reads CASSPRDRASYEQYF. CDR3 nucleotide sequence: TGTGCCAGCAGCCCCCGGGACAGGGCCTCCTACGAGCAGTACTTC.

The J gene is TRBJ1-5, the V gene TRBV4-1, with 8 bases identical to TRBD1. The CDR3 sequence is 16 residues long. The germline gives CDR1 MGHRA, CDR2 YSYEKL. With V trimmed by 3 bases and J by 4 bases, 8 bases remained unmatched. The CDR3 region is CASSHQQGEVNQPQHF. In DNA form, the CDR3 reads TGCGCCAGCAGCCATCAACAGGGGGAGGTTAATCAGCCCCAGCATTTT.

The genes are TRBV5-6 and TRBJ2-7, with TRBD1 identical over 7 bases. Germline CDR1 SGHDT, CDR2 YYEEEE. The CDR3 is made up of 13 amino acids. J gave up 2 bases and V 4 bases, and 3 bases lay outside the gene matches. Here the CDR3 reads CASSKGTAYEQYF. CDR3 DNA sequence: TGTGCCAGCAGCAAAGGGACAGCCTACGAGCAGTACTTC.

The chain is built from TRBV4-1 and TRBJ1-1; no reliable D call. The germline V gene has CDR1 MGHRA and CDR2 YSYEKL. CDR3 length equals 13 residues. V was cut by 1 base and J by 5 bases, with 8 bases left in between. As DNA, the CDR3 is TGCGCCAGCAGCCAAGGGGTCCGGACTGAAGCTTTCTTT. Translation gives CASSQGVRTEAFF.

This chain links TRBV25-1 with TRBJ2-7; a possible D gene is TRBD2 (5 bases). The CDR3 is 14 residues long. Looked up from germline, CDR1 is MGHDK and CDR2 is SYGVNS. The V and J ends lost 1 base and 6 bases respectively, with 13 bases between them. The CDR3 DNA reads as TGTGCCAGCAGTGAATCGGGATCACCGCGCGAGCAGTACTTC. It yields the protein CASSESGSPREQYF.

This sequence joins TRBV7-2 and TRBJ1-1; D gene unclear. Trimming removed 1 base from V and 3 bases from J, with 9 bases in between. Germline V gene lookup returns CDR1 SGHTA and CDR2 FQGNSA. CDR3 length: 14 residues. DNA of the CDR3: TGTGCCAGCAGCTTAGGGGCTTGGGACACTGAAGCTTTCTTT. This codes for CASSLGAWDTEAFF.

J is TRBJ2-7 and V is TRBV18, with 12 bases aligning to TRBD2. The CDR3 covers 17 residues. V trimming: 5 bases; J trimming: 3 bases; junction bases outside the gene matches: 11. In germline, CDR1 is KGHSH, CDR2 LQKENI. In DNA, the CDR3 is TGTGCCAGCTCAACCGGTACCGGACTAGCGGGAAACTACGAGCAGTACTTC. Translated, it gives CASSTGTGLAGNYEQYF.

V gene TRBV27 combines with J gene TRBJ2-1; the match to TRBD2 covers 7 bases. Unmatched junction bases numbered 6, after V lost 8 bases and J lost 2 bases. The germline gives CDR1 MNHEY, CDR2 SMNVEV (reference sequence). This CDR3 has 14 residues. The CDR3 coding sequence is TGTGCCAGCCGGATGGGGGGGGCCTACAATGAGCAGTTCTTC. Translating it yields CASRMGGAYNEQFF.

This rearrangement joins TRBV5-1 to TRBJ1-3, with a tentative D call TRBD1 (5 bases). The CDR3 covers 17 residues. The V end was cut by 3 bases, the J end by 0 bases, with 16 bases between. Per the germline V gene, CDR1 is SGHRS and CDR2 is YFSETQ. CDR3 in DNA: TGCGCCAGCAGCTACGCGGGGAGAAGGGGCTCTGGAAACACCATATATTTT. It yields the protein CASSYAGRRGSGNTIYF.

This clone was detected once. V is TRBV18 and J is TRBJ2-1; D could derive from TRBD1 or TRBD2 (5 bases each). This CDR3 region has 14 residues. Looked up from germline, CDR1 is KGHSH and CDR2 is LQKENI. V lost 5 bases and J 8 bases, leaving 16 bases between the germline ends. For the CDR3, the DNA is TGTGCCAGCTCATCGGGACCCAATGGGGATGAGCAGTTCTTC. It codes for CASSSGPNGDEQFF. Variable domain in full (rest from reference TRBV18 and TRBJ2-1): NAGVMQNPRHLVRRRGQEARLRCSPMKGHSHVYWYRQLPEEGLKFMVYLQKENIIDESGMPKERFSAEFPKEGPSILRIQQVVRGDSAAYFCASSSGPNGDEQFFGPGTRLTVL.

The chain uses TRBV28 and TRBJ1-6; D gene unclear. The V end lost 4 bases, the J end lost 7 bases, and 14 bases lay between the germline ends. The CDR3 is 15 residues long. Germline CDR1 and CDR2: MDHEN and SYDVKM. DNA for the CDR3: TGTGCCAGCAGTTCCTCCGGGAGCGGCAATTCACCCCTCCACTTT. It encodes CASSSSGSGNSPLHF.

The CDR3 loop reads CASSPTPTGVTDTQYF. In DNA, the CDR3 is TGTGCCAGCAGCCCCACCCCGACAGGGGTCACAGATACGCAGTATTTT. The chain combines TRBV7-6 with TRBJ2-3; 8 nucleotides agree with TRBD1. CDR1 is SGHVS, CDR2 FNYEAQ, per germline. With 5 bases clipped from V and 2 bases from J, the junction kept 9 bases outside the gene matches. The CDR3 consists of 16 residues. The entire variable domain, with the rest obtained from reference TRBV7-6 and TRBJ2-3, is as follows: GAGVSQSPRYKVTKRGQDVALRCDPISGHVSLYWYRQALGQGPEFLTYFNYEAQQDKSGLPNDRFSAERPEGSISTLTIQRTEQRDSAMYRCASSPTPTGVTDTQYFGPGTRLTVL.

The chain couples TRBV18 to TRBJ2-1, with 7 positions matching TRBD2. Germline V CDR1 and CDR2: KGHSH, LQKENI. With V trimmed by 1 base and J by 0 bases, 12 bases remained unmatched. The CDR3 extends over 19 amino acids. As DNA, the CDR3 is TGTGCCAGCTCACCACGGATCGCGGGAGCGACGAGCTCCTACAATGAGCAGTTCTTC. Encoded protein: CASSPRIAGATSSYNEQFF. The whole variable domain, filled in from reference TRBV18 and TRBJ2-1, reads NAGVMQNPRHLVRRRGQEARLRCSPMKGHSHVYWYRQLPEEGLKFMVYLQKENIIDESGMPKERFSAEFPKEGPSILRIQQVVRGDSAAYFCASSPRIAGATSSYNEQFFGPGTRLTVL.

The CDR3: CAIAGGATEAFF. CDR3 sequence (DNA): TGTGCCATCGCAGGGGGGGCCACTGAAGCTTTCTTT. The V call is TRBV10-3, the J call TRBJ1-1, with TRBD1 identical over 7 bases. J lost 4 bases, V lost 8 bases, and 4 bases had no gene match. Per the germline V gene, CDR1 is ENHRY and CDR2 is SYGVKD. The length of the CDR3 is 12 residues.

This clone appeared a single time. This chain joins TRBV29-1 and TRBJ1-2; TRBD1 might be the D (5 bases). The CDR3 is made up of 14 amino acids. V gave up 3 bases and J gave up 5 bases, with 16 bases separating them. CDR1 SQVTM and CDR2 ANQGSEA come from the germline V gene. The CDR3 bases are TGCAGCGTTGAGTGGGCCGGGAGGGGATATGGCTACACCTTC. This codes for CSVEWAGRGYGYTF.

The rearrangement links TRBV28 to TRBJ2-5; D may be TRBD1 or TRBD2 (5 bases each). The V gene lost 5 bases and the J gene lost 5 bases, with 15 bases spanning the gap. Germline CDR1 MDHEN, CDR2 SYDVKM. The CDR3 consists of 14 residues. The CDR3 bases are TGTGCCAGCAGTAAAGACATGTGGGGGGAGACCCAGTACTTC. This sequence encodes CASSKDMWGETQYF.

CDR3 bases: TGCGCCAGCAGCTTAGGTAGCACAGATACGCAGTATTTT. Encoded protein: CASSLGSTDTQYF. This rearrangement joins TRBV5-1 to TRBJ2-3; D call uncertain. The length of the CDR3 is 13 residues. Per the germline V gene, CDR1 is SGHRS and CDR2 is YFSETQ. The V and J ends lost 2 bases and 0 bases respectively, with 4 bases between them.

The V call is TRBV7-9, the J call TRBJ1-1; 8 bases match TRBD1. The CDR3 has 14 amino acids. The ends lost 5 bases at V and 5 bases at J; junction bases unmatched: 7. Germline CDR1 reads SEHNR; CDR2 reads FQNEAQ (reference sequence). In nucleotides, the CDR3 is TGTGCCAGCAGCCCGGACAGGGAGATGACTGAAGCTTTCTTT. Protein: CASSPDREMTEAFF.

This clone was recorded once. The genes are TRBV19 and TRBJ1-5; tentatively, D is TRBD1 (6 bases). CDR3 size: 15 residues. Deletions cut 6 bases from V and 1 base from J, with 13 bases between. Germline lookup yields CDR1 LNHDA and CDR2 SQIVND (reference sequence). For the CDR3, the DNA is TGTGCCAGTAGGAAGGGGGGAGAAAGCAATCAGCCCCAGCATTTT. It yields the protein CASRKGGESNQPQHF.

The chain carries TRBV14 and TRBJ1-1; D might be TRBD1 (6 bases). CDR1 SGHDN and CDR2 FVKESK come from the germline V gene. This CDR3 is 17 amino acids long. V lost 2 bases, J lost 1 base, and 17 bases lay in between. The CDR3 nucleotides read TGTGCCAGCAGCCAACGACATCGACAGGAGCGGAACACTGAAGCTTTCTTT. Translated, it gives CASSQRHRQERNTEAFF. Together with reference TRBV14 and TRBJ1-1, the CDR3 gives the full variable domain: EAGVTQFPSHSVIEKGQTVTLRCDPISGHDNLYWYRRVMGKEIKFLLHFVKESKQDESGMPNNRFLAERTGGTYSTLKVQPAELEDSGVYFCASSQRHRQERNTEAFFGQGTRLTVV.

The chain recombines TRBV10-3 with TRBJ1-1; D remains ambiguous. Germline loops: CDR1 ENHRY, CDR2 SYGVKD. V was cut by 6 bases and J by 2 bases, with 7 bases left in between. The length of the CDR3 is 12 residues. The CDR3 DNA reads TGTGCCATCAGGGATCTAAACACTGAAGCTTTCTTT. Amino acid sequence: CAIRDLNTEAFF.